One and the same sample provided the 2 T cell receptor beta chains below, sequenced in a study of PD-1 blockade in classical Hodgkin lymphoma. Time point here: cycle 4 day 1 (C4D1), after 5 to 7 weeks of nivolumab. Every patient was affected by relapse after autologous stem cell transplantation, while exposure to brentuximab vedotin was not uniform. Generated by immunoSEQ multiplex PCR, the TCRdb table keeps only in-frame clones and is missing some. The table records 46,000 or so clones, over 75% of them present only once. The input for sequencing was peripheral blood mononuclear cells (PBMCs), taken before the fourth cycle of nivolumab. The source of these receptors is a human donor with classical Hodgkin lymphoma.

V gene TRBV19 combines with J gene TRBJ1-1; a possible D gene is TRBD1 (5 bases). This CDR3 region has 14 residues. CDR1 is LNHDA and CDR2 is SQIVND in the germline V gene (reference sequence). Trimming removed 1 base at V and 6 bases at J, with 12 bases between. In DNA, the CDR3 is TGTGCCAGTAGTATAGCCATAGACAGACCTGAAGCTTTCTTT. Residues: CASSIAIDRPEAFF.

This sequence joins TRBV9 and TRBJ1-5, with 7 bases identical to TRBD1. V trimming: 0 bases; J trimming: 9 bases; junction bases outside the gene matches: 9. The CDR3 runs 15 residues. Germline-derived CDR1 and CDR2 are SGDLS and YYNGEE. The CDR3 sequence is CASSVGWDSTSPQHF. The CDR3 DNA reads TGTGCCAGCAGCGTAGGTTGGGACAGCACATCGCCCCAGCATTTT. Based on the CDR3 plus reference TRBV9 and TRBJ1-5, the full variable domain is DSGVTQTPKHLITATGQRVTLRCSPRSGDLSVYWYQQSLDQGLQFLIQYYNGEERAKGNILERFSAQQFPDLHSELNLSSLELGDSALYFCASSVGWDSTSPQHFGDGTRLSIL.